The rows below give T cell receptor beta chains drawn from one sample of a study of technical replicates of blood from several donors. The protocol was immunoSEQ multiplex PCR, while the TCRdb copy is restricted to in-frame clones and leaves out a portion. The table has about 88,000 clones, just under 95% seen once. The sample comprised T cells isolated from PBMCs. All receptors derive from a human donor in good health. Each CDR3 is given with its conserved first and last residue. A D gene is named only where the DNA matches it firmly. Not every row has a clone size; where given, it reads once, few, many or a size class.

j_gene: TRBJ1-4
abundance: .
d_gene: .
v_gene: TRBV28
CDR3nt: TGTGCCAGCGGGGGGGCGGGGACAACTAATGAAAAACTGTTTTTT
CDR3aa: CASGGAGTTNEKLFF

j_gene: TRBJ2-2
abundance: once
d_gene: TRBD2
v_gene: TRBV27
CDR3nt: TGTGCCAGCAGTTCCCAATTGACTAGCTTCGACACCGGGGAGCTGTTTTTT
CDR3aa: CASSSQLTSFDTGELFF

j_gene: TRBJ2-7
abundance: .
d_gene: .
v_gene: TRBV19
CDR3nt: TGTGCCAGTAGTAGAGGAGCTGACGAGCAGTACTTC
CDR3aa: CASSRGADEQYF

j_gene: TRBJ2-7
abundance: once
d_gene: TRBD2
v_gene: TRBV30
CDR3nt: TGTGCCTGGAGTTTCTTGGGACTAGCGGGCAGAGATTACGAGCAGTACTTC
CDR3aa: CAWSFLGLAGRDYEQYF

j_gene: TRBJ1-1
abundance: .
d_gene: TRBD1
v_gene: TRBV28
CDR3nt: TGTGCCAGCAGTTTATTAAATCTACAGGGGGGGCCGAACACTGAAGCTTTCTTT
CDR3aa: CASSLLNLQGGPNTEAFF

j_gene: TRBJ2-7
abundance: .
d_gene: TRBD1
v_gene: TRBV5-4
CDR3nt: TGTGCCAGCAGCTCCGGGACAGAGCCCTACGAGCAGTACTTC
CDR3aa: CASSSGTEPYEQYF

j_gene: TRBJ1-2
abundance: .
d_gene: .
v_gene: TRBV5-1
CDR3nt: TGCGCCAGCAGCTTGGATGGCGCCCAGGGGTATGGCTACACCTTC
CDR3aa: CASSLDGAQGYGYTF

j_gene: TRBJ1-2
abundance: .
d_gene: .
v_gene: TRBV7-9
CDR3nt: TGTGCCAGCCTATCCGCGCGGGATGACTATGGCTACACCTTC
CDR3aa: CASLSARDDYGYTF

j_gene: TRBJ1-2
abundance: .
d_gene: TRBD1
v_gene: TRBV30
CDR3nt: TGTGCCTGTGCACAGGGGAAGGATGGCTACACCTTC
CDR3aa: CACAQGKDGYTF

j_gene: TRBJ1-2
abundance: .
d_gene: .
v_gene: TRBV11-2
CDR3nt: TGTGCCAGCAGTTCCCGCCGCATAGAGACTAACTATGGCTACACCTTC
CDR3aa: CASSSRRIETNYGYTF

j_gene: TRBJ2-5
abundance: .
d_gene: .
v_gene: TRBV10-1
CDR3nt: TGCGCCAGCAGTCCCAGGGTCGGAGAGACCCAGTACTTC
CDR3aa: CASSPRVGETQYF

j_gene: TRBJ2-4
abundance: .
d_gene: TRBD1
v_gene: TRBV7-9
CDR3nt: TGTGCCAGCAGCTTAGGGACAGGGGGACAGTACTTC
CDR3aa: CASSLGTGGQYF

j_gene: TRBJ2-4
abundance: .
d_gene: .
v_gene: TRBV11-2
CDR3nt: TGTGCCAGCAGCCCCCGGGCCCGGGGAGCCAAAAACATTCAGTACTTC
CDR3aa: CASSPRARGAKNIQYF

j_gene: TRBJ2-1
abundance: .
d_gene: .
v_gene: TRBV9
CDR3nt: TGTGCCAGCAGCCGCCCCAGTATCGATGAGCAGTTCTTC
CDR3aa: CASSRPSIDEQFF

j_gene: TRBJ2-5
abundance: .
d_gene: TRBD1
v_gene: TRBV5-1
CDR3nt: TGCGCCAGCAGCTTTGACAGGGGTGTCGATATGGAAGAGACCCAGTACTTC
CDR3aa: CASSFDRGVDMEETQYF

j_gene: TRBJ1-1
abundance: .
d_gene: .
v_gene: TRBV6-1
CDR3nt: TGTGCCAGCAGTGAAGCGCGGGGGCCAGGACGACACACTGAAGCTTTCTTT
CDR3aa: CASSEARGPGRHTEAFF

j_gene: TRBJ1-3
abundance: .
d_gene: .
v_gene: TRBV11-2
CDR3nt: TGTGCCAGCAGCTTAGTGCCGGGAACTGGAAACACCATATATTTT
CDR3aa: CASSLVPGTGNTIYF

j_gene: TRBJ2-5
abundance: .
d_gene: TRBD1
v_gene: TRBV5-1
CDR3nt: TGCGCCAGCAGCATTGGGACAGGACGGGCTGGGGAGACCCAGTACTTC
CDR3aa: CASSIGTGRAGETQYF

j_gene: TRBJ1-6
abundance: few
d_gene: .
v_gene: TRBV7-9
CDR3nt: TGTGCCAGCAGATTAACGGGAGGTAATTCACCCCTCCACTTT
CDR3aa: CASRLTGGNSPLHF

j_gene: TRBJ1-5
abundance: .
d_gene: TRBD1
v_gene: TRBV10-1
CDR3nt: TGCGCCAGCATCACAGGGGGAAATCAGCCCCAGCATTTT
CDR3aa: CASITGGNQPQHF

j_gene: TRBJ2-7
abundance: .
d_gene: TRBD1
v_gene: TRBV4-2
CDR3nt: TGTGCCAGCAGCCAAGGGGACAGATCCATCTCCTACGAGCAGTACTTC
CDR3aa: CASSQGDRSISYEQYF

j_gene: TRBJ2-1
abundance: .
d_gene: TRBD2
v_gene: TRBV4-1
CDR3nt: TGCGCCAGCAGCCCCTTAGCGGGGGGGGCCTACAATGAGCAGTTCTTC
CDR3aa: CASSPLAGGAYNEQFF

j_gene: TRBJ2-6
abundance: .
d_gene: .
v_gene: TRBV6-4
CDR3nt: TGTGCCAGCAGTGAGCAGGAGGGCTCTGGGGCCAACGTCCTGACTTTC
CDR3aa: CASSEQEGSGANVLTF

j_gene: TRBJ2-1
abundance: .
d_gene: .
v_gene: TRBV27
CDR3nt: TGTGCCAGCAGTTTATCGACGGCGGACAATGAGCAGTTCTTC
CDR3aa: CASSLSTADNEQFF

j_gene: TRBJ1-2
abundance: .
d_gene: .
v_gene: TRBV29-1
CDR3nt: TGCAGCGCCCCGCGGGGGACTTATGGCTACACCTTC
CDR3aa: CSAPRGTYGYTF

j_gene: TRBJ2-1
abundance: .
d_gene: TRBD2
v_gene: TRBV6-1
CDR3nt: TGTGCCGGGGCCCGACTAGCGGGAGGATTATTAGAGCAGTTCTTC
CDR3aa: CAGARLAGGLLEQFF

j_gene: TRBJ2-1
abundance: .
d_gene: TRBD1
v_gene: TRBV11-2
CDR3nt: TGTGCCAGCAGCTTAATTAGGGACAGCTCCTACAATGAGCAGTTCTTC
CDR3aa: CASSLIRDSSYNEQFF

j_gene: TRBJ2-3
abundance: .
d_gene: .
v_gene: TRBV6-1
CDR3nt: TGTGCCAACCGGGACTTCACAGATACGCAGTATTTT
CDR3aa: CANRDFTDTQYF

j_gene: TRBJ1-5
abundance: .
d_gene: TRBD1
v_gene: TRBV9
CDR3nt: TGTGCCAGCAGCCCAGACGGGACAGGGGGATATCAGCCCCAGCATTTT
CDR3aa: CASSPDGTGGYQPQHF

j_gene: TRBJ2-7
abundance: .
d_gene: TRBD2
v_gene: TRBV5-1
CDR3nt: TGCGCCAGCAGGAGTAGCGGGGGAGGTTACGAGCAGTACTTC
CDR3aa: CASRSSGGGYEQYF

j_gene: TRBJ2-1
abundance: .
d_gene: .
v_gene: TRBV7-9
CDR3nt: TGTGCCAGCAGCTTCCCGGAGAGCTCCTACAATGAGCAGTTCTTC
CDR3aa: CASSFPESSYNEQFF

j_gene: TRBJ2-5
abundance: .
d_gene: TRBD2
v_gene: TRBV30
CDR3nt: TGTGCCTGGTGCTTGGGACTAGCGGGGGAGTTCGGAGAGACCCAGTACTTC
CDR3aa: CAWCLGLAGEFGETQYF

j_gene: TRBJ2-3
abundance: .
d_gene: TRBD2
v_gene: TRBV15
CDR3nt: TGTGCCACAAATCCGGGACTAGCGGCCTCCACAGATACGCAGTATTTT
CDR3aa: CATNPGLAASTDTQYF

j_gene: TRBJ2-5
abundance: .
d_gene: .
v_gene: TRBV19
CDR3nt: TGTGCCAGTAGTTCCGAGGGCGGGTGGATAAGAGAGACCCAGTACTTC
CDR3aa: CASSSEGGWIRETQYF